The rows below give T cell receptor beta chains drawn from one sample of a study of blood T cell repertoires in COVID-19. The assay was immunoSEQ multiplex PCR, and TCRdb's table has in-frame clones only and misses some. The data show 80,000 to 95,000 clones, approximately 90% seen once. Sequences were obtained from peripheral blood. These receptors were obtained from a woman in her 50s with active or convalescent COVID-19. Both conserved end residues are part of each CDR3. D genes are given only for firm matches. Where a row states a size, it is once, few, many or the class of an expanded clone; other rows omit it.

cdr3_aa,cdr3_nt,j_call,v_call,d_call,clone_size
CASSSSPGTEAFF,TGTGCCAGCAGCTCCTCACCGGGGACTGAAGCTTTCTTT,TRBJ1-1,TRBV7-3,.,.
CASSSGGAAKNIQYF,TGTGCCAGCAGTTCAGGGGGCGCAGCCAAAAACATTCAGTACTTC,TRBJ2-4,TRBV6-5,TRBD1,.
CASSARQGGPFYGYTF,TGTGCCAGTAGTGCCCGACAGGGAGGCCCTTTCTATGGCTACACCTTC,TRBJ1-2,TRBV19,TRBD1,few
CASSWSSYNEQFF,TGTGCCAGCAGCTGGAGCTCCTACAATGAGCAGTTCTTC,TRBJ2-1,TRBV7-2,.,.
CAWRTGSAGGRNEQFF,TGTGCCTGGAGGACTGGATCAGCGGGGGGGCGGAATGAGCAGTTCTTC,TRBJ2-1,TRBV30,TRBD2,once
CASSQDLGVRNEKLFF,TGCGCCAGCAGCCAAGATTTAGGGGTGCGGAATGAAAAACTGTTTTTT,TRBJ1-4,TRBV4-3,.,.
CASRVIAEAYEQYF,TGTGCCAGCAGGGTAATAGCGGAAGCCTACGAGCAGTACTTC,TRBJ2-7,TRBV2,.,.
CASSRGTGLAEGNTIYF,TGTGCCAGCAGCCGTGGGACAGGGTTAGCGGAGGGAAACACCATATATTTT,TRBJ1-3,TRBV4-2,TRBD1,.
CASSYSLAGEDGELFF,TGTGCCAGCAGTTATAGCCTAGCGGGGGAGGACGGGGAGCTGTTTTTT,TRBJ2-2,TRBV6-6,TRBD2,.
CAWRLWGPPNSWNTEAFF,TGTGCCTGGAGATTGTGGGGGCCCCCTAACAGCTGGAACACTGAAGCTTTCTTT,TRBJ1-1,TRBV30,.,.
CASSLSQGLNNSPLHF,TGCGCCAGCAGCTTGTCACAGGGGTTGAATAATTCACCCCTCCACTTT,TRBJ1-6,TRBV5-1,TRBD1,.
CASSERPRKDTEAFF,TGTGCCAGCAGTGAAAGGCCCAGGAAGGACACTGAAGCTTTCTTT,TRBJ1-1,TRBV6-1,.,.
CASSQEGPRANTEAFF,TGTGCCAGCAGCCAAGAAGGTCCCAGGGCGAACACTGAAGCTTTCTTT,TRBJ1-1,TRBV3-1/TRBV3-2,.,.
CASSLLQENSPLHF,TGTGCCAGCAGCTTGCTACAGGAGAATTCACCCCTCCACTTT,TRBJ1-6,TRBV5-5,.,.
CASRAQLASKNEQFF,TGTGCCAGCAGGGCTCAACTAGCGTCAAAAAATGAGCAGTTCTTC,TRBJ2-1,TRBV6-5,TRBD2,many
CASSFRTLTGYTF,TGTGCCAGCAGTTTCCGAACTTTGACAGGCTACACCTTC,TRBJ1-2,TRBV12-3/TRBV12-4,.,.
CASSLGAGSYNEQFF,TGTGCCAGCAGCTTAGGGGCAGGGTCCTACAATGAGCAGTTCTTC,TRBJ2-1,TRBV7-3,.,.
CASSYLGQGDTEAFF,TGTGCCAGCAGTTACTTAGGACAGGGGGACACTGAAGCTTTCTTT,TRBJ1-1,TRBV6-6,TRBD1,once
CASSSLRVETQYF,TGTGCCAGCAGTTCCCTCAGGGTAGAGACCCAGTACTTC,TRBJ2-5,TRBV27,.,.
CASSFRGQGTINGYTF,TGTGCCAGTAGTTTTAGAGGACAGGGGACGATCAATGGCTACACCTTC,TRBJ1-2,TRBV19,TRBD1,.
CASSQDSWQGAEAFF,TGTGCCAGCAGCCAAGATTCTTGGCAGGGGGCTGAAGCTTTCTTT,TRBJ1-1,TRBV4-2,TRBD1,.
CASSLGQGDPYGYEQYF,TGTGCCAGCAGCTTAGGACAGGGAGATCCCTACGGCTACGAGCAGTACTTC,TRBJ2-7,TRBV5-8,TRBD1,.
CASSAGRGTEAFF,TGTGCCAGCAGCGCTGGGAGGGGCACTGAAGCTTTCTTT,TRBJ1-1,TRBV9,.,.
CASRDRGSSTEAFF,TGCGCCAGCAGGGACAGGGGTAGTAGCACTGAAGCTTTCTTT,TRBJ1-1,TRBV5-1,TRBD1,.
CASSLDSAAIYGYTF,TGTGCCAGCAGCTTAGATTCGGCGGCGATCTATGGCTACACCTTC,TRBJ1-2,TRBV11-2,.,.
CASSFSTEAFF,TGTGCCAGCAGCTTTAGCACTGAAGCTTTCTTT,TRBJ1-1,TRBV7-8,.,.
CASSPRGQYGYTF,TGTGCCAGCAGCCCCCGAGGACAGTATGGCTACACCTTC,TRBJ1-2,TRBV9,.,.
CAWSVQSYNEQFF,TGTGCCTGGAGTGTACAGAGCTACAATGAGCAGTTCTTC,TRBJ2-1,TRBV30,.,.
CASSLASGDNEQFF,TGTGCCAGCAGCTTAGCTAGCGGGGACAATGAGCAGTTCTTC,TRBJ2-1,TRBV7-2,TRBD2,.
CASSPTSGGRDEQFF,TGTGCCAGCAGCCCGACTAGCGGGGGCCGCGATGAGCAGTTCTTC,TRBJ2-1,TRBV3-1/TRBV3-2,TRBD2,.
CASSPGQGYEQFF,TGCGCCAGCAGCCCCGGACAGGGGTATGAGCAGTTCTTC,TRBJ2-1,TRBV5-1,TRBD1,.
CASSLGFLGQGDTEAFF,TGTGCCAGCAGCTTGGGCTTTCTTGGACAGGGGGACACTGAAGCTTTCTTT,TRBJ1-1,TRBV13,TRBD1,.
CASTFGLPNTGELFF,TGTGCCAGCACCTTTGGGCTCCCGAACACCGGGGAGCTGTTTTTT,TRBJ2-2,TRBV13,.,.
CASSRLQGGRTEAFF,TGTGCCAGCAGTCGCTTGCAGGGGGGTCGGACTGAAGCTTTCTTT,TRBJ1-1,TRBV6-5,TRBD1,.
CASSLTGDYGYTF,TGTGCCAGCAGCTTAACAGGGGACTATGGCTACACCTTC,TRBJ1-2,TRBV7-2,TRBD1,.